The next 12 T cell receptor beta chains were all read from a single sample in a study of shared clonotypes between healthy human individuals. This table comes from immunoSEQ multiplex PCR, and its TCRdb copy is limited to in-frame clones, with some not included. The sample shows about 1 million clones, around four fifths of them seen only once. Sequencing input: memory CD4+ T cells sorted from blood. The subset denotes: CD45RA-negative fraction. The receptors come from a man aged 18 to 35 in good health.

The CDR3 is CASSNRAETQYF. The CDR3 DNA follows: TGTGCCAGCAGCAACAGGGCAGAGACCCAGTACTTC. This chain connects TRBV7-9 to TRBJ2-5; D possibly corresponds to TRBD1 (6 bases). V dropped 5 bases and J dropped 4 bases, with 8 bases sitting between them. The CDR3 totals 12 residues. Germline-derived CDR1 and CDR2 are SEHNR and FQNEAQ (reference sequence).

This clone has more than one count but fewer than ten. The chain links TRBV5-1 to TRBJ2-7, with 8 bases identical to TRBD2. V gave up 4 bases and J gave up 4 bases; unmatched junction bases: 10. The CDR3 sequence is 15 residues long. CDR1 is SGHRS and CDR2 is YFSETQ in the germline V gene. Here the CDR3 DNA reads TGCGCCAGCAGCCCGGGCGGGGGGATCGGGTACGAGCAGTACTTC. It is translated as CASSPGGGIGYEQYF.

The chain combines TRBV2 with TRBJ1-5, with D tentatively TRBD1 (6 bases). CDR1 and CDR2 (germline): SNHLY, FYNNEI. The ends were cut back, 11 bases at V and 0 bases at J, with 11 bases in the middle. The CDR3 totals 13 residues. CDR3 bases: TGTGCCGGGGGGGCCGATAGCAATCAGCCCCAGCATTTT. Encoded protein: CAGGADSNQPQHF.

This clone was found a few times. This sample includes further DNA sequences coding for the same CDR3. This CDR3 reads CASTQGGEQFF. For the CDR3, the DNA is TGTGCCAGCACCCAGGGAGGTGAGCAGTTCTTC. The rearrangement uses TRBV6-5 and TRBJ2-1; D perhaps matches TRBD2 (6 bases). CDR3 length: 11 residues. V lost 7 bases to trimming and J lost 9 bases, with 10 bases between them. The germline V gene encodes CDR1 MNHEY and CDR2 SVGAGI.

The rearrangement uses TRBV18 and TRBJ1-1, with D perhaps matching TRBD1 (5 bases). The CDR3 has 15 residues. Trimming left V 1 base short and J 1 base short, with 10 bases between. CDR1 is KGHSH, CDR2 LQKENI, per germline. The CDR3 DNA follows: TGTGCCAGCTCACCACAGGGGATGGGGAACACTGAAGCTTTCTTT. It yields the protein CASSPQGMGNTEAFF.

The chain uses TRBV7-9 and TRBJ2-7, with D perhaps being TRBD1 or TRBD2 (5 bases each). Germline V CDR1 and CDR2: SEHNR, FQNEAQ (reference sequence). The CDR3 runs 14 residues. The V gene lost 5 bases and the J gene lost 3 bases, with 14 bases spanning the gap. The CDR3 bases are TGTGCCAGCAGCGGTGGTGGGGGAAGCTACGAGCAGTACTTC. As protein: CASSGGGGSYEQYF.

The CDR3 protein is CASSMSDAVYGYTF. DNA of the CDR3: TGTGCCAGTAGTATGTCTGATGCGGTGTATGGCTACACCTTC. The genes are TRBV19 and TRBJ1-2, with D unclear. The CDR3 is 14 amino acids. V was trimmed by 3 bases and J by 5 bases, leaving 13 bases between them. The V gene's germline CDR1 is LNHDA and CDR2 SQIVND (reference sequence).

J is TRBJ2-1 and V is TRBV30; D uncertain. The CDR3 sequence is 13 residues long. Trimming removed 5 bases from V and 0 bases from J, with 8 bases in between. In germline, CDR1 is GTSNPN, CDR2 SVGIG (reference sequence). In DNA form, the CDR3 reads TGTGCCTGGCAGGCGAGCTCCTACAATGAGCAGTTCTTC. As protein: CAWQASSYNEQFF.

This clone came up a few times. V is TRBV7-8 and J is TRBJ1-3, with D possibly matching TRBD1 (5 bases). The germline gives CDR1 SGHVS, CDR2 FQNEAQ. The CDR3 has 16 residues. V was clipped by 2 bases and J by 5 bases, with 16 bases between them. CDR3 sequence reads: CASSLFEGSGRNTIYF. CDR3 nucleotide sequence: TGTGCCAGCAGCTTATTCGAGGGGTCCGGTCGAAACACCATATATTTT.

CDR3 amino acids: CASKHLTSAYNEQFF. CDR3 in DNA: TGTGCCAGCAAACACTTGACTAGCGCTTACAATGAGCAGTTCTTC. The chain recombines TRBV7-6 with TRBJ2-1, with TRBD2 matching 8 bases. This CDR3 is 15 amino acids long. Germline V lookup: CDR1 SGHVS, CDR2 FNYEAQ. With V trimmed by 7 bases and J by 4 bases, 9 bases remained unmatched.

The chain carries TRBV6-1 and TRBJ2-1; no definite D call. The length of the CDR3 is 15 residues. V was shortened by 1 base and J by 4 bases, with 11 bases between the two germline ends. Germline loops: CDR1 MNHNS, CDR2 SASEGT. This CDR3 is CASSEDEIVYNEQFF. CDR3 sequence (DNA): TGTGCCAGCAGTGAAGACGAGATAGTTTACAATGAGCAGTTCTTC.

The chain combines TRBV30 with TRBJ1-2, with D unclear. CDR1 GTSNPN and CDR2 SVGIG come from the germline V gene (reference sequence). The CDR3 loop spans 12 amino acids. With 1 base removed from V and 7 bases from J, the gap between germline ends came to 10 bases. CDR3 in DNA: TGTGCCTGGAGTGCCGGGGATGGTGGCTACACCTTC. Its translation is CAWSAGDGGYTF.